The rows below give T cell receptor beta chains drawn from one sample of a study of T cell clones after liver transplantation. TCRdb's copy holds only in-frame clones and misses some; the assay was immunoSEQ multiplex PCR. The sample carries roughly 97,000 clones, approximately 85% recorded once. The source was CD4+ T cells from blood, collected before liver transplant. The receptors come from a human donor who received a liver transplant. The CDR3 runs from the conserved cysteine through the conserved F or W. The D gene is left open where the match is weak. Size values are once, few and many counts, or a class for expanded clones, and some rows have none.

D gene,V gene,clone size,J gene,CDR3 protein,CDR3 DNA
TRBD1,TRBV7-2,.,TRBJ2-5,CASRSGGTGGLETQYF,TGTGCCAGCAGGTCCGGCGGGACAGGGGGGCTGGAGACCCAGTACTTC
.,TRBV19,.,TRBJ1-5,CASKGGNRAAEPQHF,TGTGCCAGTAAGGGAGGGAACCGGGCCGCAGAGCCCCAGCATTTT
.,TRBV7-2,.,TRBJ1-2,CASSPNGAGGYGYTF,TGTGCCAGCAGCCCAAACGGGGCCGGGGGGTATGGCTACACCTTC
.,TRBV10-2,.,TRBJ1-6,CASSNWGSGNSPLHF,TGCGCCAGCAGCAATTGGGGGTCGGGGAATTCACCCCTCCACTTT
TRBD1,TRBV5-4,.,TRBJ1-2,CASSRQGNYGYTF,TGTGCCAGCAGCCGACAGGGGAACTATGGCTACACCTTC
TRBD1,TRBV7-7,.,TRBJ2-2,CASSLPTPTGSGELFF,TGTGCCAGCAGCTTACCTACCCCGACAGGGTCCGGGGAGCTGTTTTTT
.,TRBV2,.,TRBJ1-5,CASSSGRGSNQPQHF,TGTGCCAGCAGTTCAGGGAGGGGGAGCAATCAGCCCCAGCATTTT
.,TRBV11-2,.,TRBJ1-2,CASSTRDKGGYTF,TGTGCCAGCAGTACACGGGACAAGGGTGGCTACACCTTC
.,TRBV25-1,.,TRBJ2-3,CASSEFGGALTDTQYF,TGTGCCAGCAGTGAATTCGGAGGGGCGCTTACAGATACGCAGTATTTT
TRBD2,TRBV19,.,TRBJ2-1,CASRPGTSSYNEQFF,TGTGCCAGTAGGCCCGGGACTAGCTCCTACAATGAGCAGTTCTTC
TRBD1,TRBV4-3,.,TRBJ2-5,CASSQDVWTGGTETQYF,TGCGCCAGCAGCCAAGATGTCTGGACAGGGGGCACGGAGACCCAGTACTTC
TRBD2,TRBV5-1,.,TRBJ2-5,CASSQRASGRGETQYF,TGCGCCAGCAGCCAGAGGGCTAGCGGGAGGGGAGAGACCCAGTACTTC
TRBD1,TRBV5-4,few,TRBJ2-1,CASSRKQGADNEQFF,TGTGCCAGCAGCCGGAAGCAGGGGGCGGACAATGAGCAGTTCTTC
.,TRBV4-1,once,TRBJ2-7,CASSQDWGAGYEQYF,TGCGCCAGCAGCCAAGATTGGGGGGCAGGCTACGAGCAGTACTTC
TRBD2,TRBV4-2,.,TRBJ2-3,CASSQDRRLAGGHNTDTQYF,TGTGCCAGCAGCCAAGACCGGAGACTAGCGGGGGGGCACAACACAGATACGCAGTATTTT
TRBD2,TRBV7-3,few,TRBJ2-1,CASSLAGGRGSEQFF,TGTGCCAGCAGCTTGGCGGGAGGGAGGGGTAGTGAGCAGTTCTTC
.,TRBV5-4,.,TRBJ1-4,CASSLAGPGEEKLFF,TGTGCCAGCAGCTTGGCCGGCCCTGGAGAGGAAAAACTGTTTTTT
.,TRBV28,.,TRBJ1-2,CASSLFRQDRYGYTF,TGTGCCAGCAGTTTATTTAGACAGGACCGCTATGGCTACACCTTC
.,TRBV6-4,.,TRBJ2-7,CASSLDVGYEQYF,TGTGCCAGCAGCCTCGATGTCGGGTACGAGCAGTACTTC
TRBD2,TRBV27,.,TRBJ2-1,CASSLTGTRYGEQFF,TGTGCCAGCAGTCTTACCGGGACTAGATATGGTGAGCAGTTCTTC
TRBD1,TRBV29-1,.,TRBJ2-5,CSVGTGAGETQYF,TGCAGCGTCGGGACAGGGGCAGGGGAGACCCAGTACTTC
TRBD1,TRBV7-9,few,TRBJ1-2,CASSSPGQGGGYTF,TGTGCCAGCAGCTCACCGGGACAGGGGGGAGGCTACACCTTC
.,TRBV7-3,.,TRBJ2-3,CASSFFSRIGGGAVNTQYF,TGTGCCAGCAGCTTTTTTTCAAGAATCGGCGGGGGCGCGGTGAATACGCAGTATTTT
.,TRBV30,.,TRBJ2-7,CAWRDLHEQYF,TGTGCCTGGAGAGACCTCCACGAGCAGTACTTC
TRBD1,TRBV7-2,.,TRBJ1-2,CASSLRGRGLYGYTF,TGTGCCAGCAGCTTACGTGGCAGGGGGTTGTATGGCTACACCTTC
.,TRBV6-5,.,TRBJ2-7,CASSNLDRSGEQYF,TGTGCCAGCAGTAACCTTGACAGGTCTGGCGAGCAGTACTTC
.,TRBV18,.,TRBJ2-3,CASSPRDIPDTQYF,TGTGCCAGCTCACCCCGAGACATCCCAGATACGCAGTATTTT
.,TRBV2,.,TRBJ2-7,CASSAPLGVSYEQYF,TGTGCCAGCAGTGCCCCCCTAGGGGTCTCCTACGAGCAGTACTTC
.,TRBV14,.,TRBJ1-6,CASSQDGSGFAPLHF,TGTGCCAGCAGCCAAGACGGATCGGGGTTCGCACCCCTCCACTTT
.,TRBV19,.,TRBJ2-2,CASSLGNTGELFF,TGTGCCAGTAGCCTGGGGAACACCGGGGAGCTGTTTTTT
.,TRBV5-1,.,TRBJ1-5,CASSFLGGGQPQHF,TGCGCCAGCAGCTTCCTCGGGGGCGGTCAGCCCCAGCATTTT
.,TRBV28,.,TRBJ2-2,CAAVGRLANTGELFF,TGTGCCGCCGTTGGGAGGCTTGCGAACACCGGGGAGCTGTTTTTT
.,TRBV14,.,TRBJ2-2,CASSPRLGVDTGELFF,TGTGCCAGCAGCCCCAGACTAGGGGTGGACACCGGGGAGCTGTTTTTT